This is a list of T cell receptor beta chains from one sample in a study of a mutant IDH1 vaccine in newly diagnosed glioma. Their antigens are not known. Only in-frame clones appear in the TCRdb table, and some are missing; sequencing was by immunoSEQ multiplex PCR. The sample includes tens of thousands of clones, 84% of them seen just once. The specimen was PBMCs, collected from a glioma patient whose treatment included an IDH1 peptide vaccine. The receptors were sampled from a young woman with glioma. CDR3s include the opening cysteine and the closing phenylalanine or tryptophan. The order of the fields is V gene, clone size, J gene, D gene, CDR3 protein, CDR3 DNA. The D gene is left open where the match is weak. Clone size is stated in some rows and not others, as once, few, many or a class when expanded.

v_gene: TRBV7-9; abundance: -; j_gene: TRBJ2-7; d_gene: TRBD1; CDR3aa: CASSLEWDSPSYEQYF; CDR3nt: TGTGCCAGCAGCTTAGAATGGGACAGCCCATCCTACGAGCAGTACTTC
v_gene: TRBV6-4; abundance: -; j_gene: TRBJ1-1; d_gene: -; CDR3aa: CASSDEGGPKAEAFF; CDR3nt: TGTGCCAGCAGTGACGAGGGGGGCCCAAAGGCTGAAGCTTTCTTT
v_gene: TRBV28; abundance: -; j_gene: TRBJ1-4; d_gene: TRBD1; CDR3aa: CASSLRQGGRGLFF; CDR3nt: TGTGCCAGCAGCCTACGACAGGGGGGTCGGGGACTGTTTTTT
v_gene: TRBV7-9; abundance: few; j_gene: TRBJ2-7; d_gene: TRBD1; CDR3aa: CASSLGDRVYEQYF; CDR3nt: TGTGCCAGCAGCTTAGGGGACAGGGTCTACGAGCAGTACTTC
v_gene: TRBV5-8; abundance: -; j_gene: TRBJ2-2; d_gene: -; CDR3aa: CASNERGPRYTGELFF; CDR3nt: TGTGCCAGCAATGAACGGGGCCCTAGATACACCGGGGAGCTGTTTTTT
v_gene: TRBV11-2; abundance: -; j_gene: TRBJ2-7; d_gene: -; CDR3aa: CASSPTYSSLEQYF; CDR3nt: TGTGCCAGCAGCCCGACCTATTCCTCTCTCGAGCAGTACTTC
v_gene: TRBV11-2; abundance: -; j_gene: TRBJ2-1; d_gene: -; CDR3aa: CASSLDPSMNEQFF; CDR3nt: TGTGCCAGCAGCTTAGATCCTAGCATGAATGAGCAGTTCTTC
v_gene: TRBV18; abundance: -; j_gene: TRBJ2-3; d_gene: -; CDR3aa: CASSPLMQVETDTQYF; CDR3nt: TGTGCCAGCTCACCATTAATGCAGGTTGAGACAGATACGCAGTATTTT
v_gene: TRBV10-1; abundance: -; j_gene: TRBJ2-1; d_gene: -; CDR3aa: CASGAGPNEQFF; CDR3nt: TGCGCCAGCGGGGCGGGCCCGAATGAGCAGTTCTTC
v_gene: TRBV28; abundance: -; j_gene: TRBJ2-7; d_gene: -; CDR3aa: CASSFGGLPSSYEQYF; CDR3nt: TGTGCCAGCAGTTTCGGTGGGCTACCGAGCTCCTACGAGCAGTACTTC
v_gene: TRBV9; abundance: -; j_gene: TRBJ2-5; d_gene: -; CDR3aa: CASSVDGRAAETQYF; CDR3nt: TGTGCCAGCAGCGTAGATGGCAGGGCGGCGGAGACCCAGTACTTC
v_gene: TRBV19; abundance: -; j_gene: TRBJ1-1; d_gene: -; CDR3aa: CASKVGNTEAFF; CDR3nt: TGTGCCAGTAAGGTGGGGAACACTGAAGCTTTCTTT
v_gene: TRBV27; abundance: -; j_gene: TRBJ2-1; d_gene: -; CDR3aa: CASSLSWGATWEQFF; CDR3nt: TGTGCCAGCAGTTTATCGTGGGGGGCCACATGGGAGCAGTTCTTC
v_gene: TRBV5-1; abundance: -; j_gene: TRBJ1-2; d_gene: -; CDR3aa: CASSLGDSHGYTF; CDR3nt: TGCGCCAGCAGCTTGGGGGACTCTCATGGCTACACCTTC
v_gene: TRBV4-1; abundance: -; j_gene: TRBJ1-4; d_gene: -; CDR3aa: CASSGLAGADEKLFF; CDR3nt: TGCGCCAGCAGCGGTCTAGCGGGGGCGGATGAAAAACTGTTTTTT
v_gene: TRBV9; abundance: -; j_gene: TRBJ2-5; d_gene: -; CDR3aa: CASSPTLGAGETQYF; CDR3nt: TGTGCCAGCAGCCCCACTCTTGGCGCGGGAGAGACCCAGTACTTC
v_gene: TRBV5-1; abundance: -; j_gene: TRBJ1-1; d_gene: -; CDR3aa: CASNIGKMNTEAFF; CDR3nt: TGCGCCAGCAACATCGGGAAAATGAACACTGAAGCTTTCTTT
v_gene: TRBV19; abundance: few; j_gene: TRBJ1-1; d_gene: -; CDR3aa: CASSIGSTEAFF; CDR3nt: TGTGCCAGTAGTATAGGTAGCACTGAAGCTTTCTTT
v_gene: TRBV2; abundance: -; j_gene: TRBJ2-1; d_gene: TRBD1; CDR3aa: CASRNRGGNEQFF; CDR3nt: TGTGCCAGCAGAAACAGGGGCGGCAATGAGCAGTTCTTC
v_gene: TRBV6-4; abundance: -; j_gene: TRBJ1-4; d_gene: -; CDR3aa: CASSANSGTNEKLFF; CDR3nt: TGTGCCAGCAGTGCCAACTCTGGGACTAATGAAAAACTGTTTTTT
v_gene: TRBV29-1; abundance: -; j_gene: TRBJ1-2; d_gene: TRBD1; CDR3aa: CSVEGGQGARNYGYTF; CDR3nt: TGCAGCGTTGAAGGTGGACAGGGGGCGAGGAACTATGGCTACACCTTC
v_gene: TRBV6-6; abundance: few; j_gene: TRBJ1-4; d_gene: TRBD1; CDR3aa: CASRSGTGNEKLFF; CDR3nt: TGTGCCAGCAGGTCCGGGACAGGGAATGAAAAACTGTTTTTT
v_gene: TRBV19; abundance: few; j_gene: TRBJ1-1; d_gene: -; CDR3aa: CASTPLRRIVHTEAFF; CDR3nt: TGTGCCAGTACTCCCCTCCGGCGGATAGTGCACACTGAAGCTTTCTTT
v_gene: TRBV2; abundance: -; j_gene: TRBJ2-3; d_gene: TRBD2; CDR3aa: CAGGLAGTDTQYF; CDR3nt: TGTGCCGGGGGACTAGCGGGAACAGATACGCAGTATTTT
v_gene: TRBV7-2; abundance: -; j_gene: TRBJ2-3; d_gene: TRBD2; CDR3aa: CASSPHSGSPDTQYF; CDR3nt: TGTGCCAGCAGCCCCCATAGCGGGTCCCCAGATACGCAGTATTTT
v_gene: TRBV11-2; abundance: once; j_gene: TRBJ1-5; d_gene: -; CDR3aa: CASSLSAGNQPQHF; CDR3nt: TGTGCCAGCAGCTTGTCGGCGGGCAATCAGCCCCAGCATTTT
v_gene: TRBV19; abundance: once; j_gene: TRBJ2-3; d_gene: -; CDR3aa: CATRPAGNADTQYF; CDR3nt: TGTGCCACCAGGCCGGCAGGGAATGCAGATACGCAGTATTTT
v_gene: TRBV7-8; abundance: -; j_gene: TRBJ1-5; d_gene: -; CDR3aa: CASSATLRDQPQHF; CDR3nt: TGTGCCAGCAGCGCGACCCTAAGGGATCAGCCCCAGCATTTT